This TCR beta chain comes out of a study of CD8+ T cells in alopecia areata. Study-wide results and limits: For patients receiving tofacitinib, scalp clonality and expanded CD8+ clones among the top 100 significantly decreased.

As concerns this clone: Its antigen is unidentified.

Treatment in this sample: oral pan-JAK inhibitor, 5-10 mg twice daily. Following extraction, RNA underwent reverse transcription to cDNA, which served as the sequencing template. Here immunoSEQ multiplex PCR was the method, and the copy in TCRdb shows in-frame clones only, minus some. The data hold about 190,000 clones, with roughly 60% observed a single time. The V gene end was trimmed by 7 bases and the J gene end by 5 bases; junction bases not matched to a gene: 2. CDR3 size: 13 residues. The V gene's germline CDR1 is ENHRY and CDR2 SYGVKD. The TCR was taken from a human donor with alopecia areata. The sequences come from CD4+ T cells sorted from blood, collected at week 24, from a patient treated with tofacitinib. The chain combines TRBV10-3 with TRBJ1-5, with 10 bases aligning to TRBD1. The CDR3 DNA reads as TGTGCCATCAAAGGGACAGGGGATCAGCCCCAGCATTTT. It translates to CAIKGTGDQPQHF.